Following are 15 T cell receptor beta chains from one sample sequenced in a study of blood T cell repertoires in COVID-19. Produced via immunoSEQ multiplex PCR; TCRdb's table is partial and in-frame only. The sample holds roughly 200,000 clones, less than 85% seen once. The sequenced sample was peripheral blood. The receptor source for this set is a woman over 75 with COVID-19, enrolled during active disease.

The J gene is TRBJ2-7, the V gene TRBV5-4, with TRBD1 as a possible D gene (5 bases). The CDR3 consists of 14 residues. Germline V gene sequence: CDR1 SGHNT, CDR2 YYREEE (reference sequence). V lost 1 base to trimming and J lost 3 bases, with 11 bases between them. The CDR3 DNA reads as TGTGCCAGCAGCTTGAGGGGCGCCGACTACGAGCAGTACTTC. Translation: CASSLRGADYEQYF.

This chain connects TRBV28 to TRBJ2-7; TRBD2 matches 7 bases. This CDR3 is built from 16 residues. From germline, CDR1 is MDHEN and CDR2 SYDVKM. V lost 8 bases to trimming and J lost 4 bases; unmatched junction nucleotides: 17. The CDR3: CASRSPAGPPGYEQYF. DNA for the CDR3: TGTGCCAGCCGTTCCCCAGCGGGACCACCCGGGTACGAGCAGTACTTC.

The chain uses TRBV29-1 and TRBJ1-2; D may be TRBD1 (5 bases). The CDR3 length is 11 residues. Trimming stripped 7 bases from V and 3 bases from J, with 9 bases between. Looked up from germline, CDR1 is SQVTM and CDR2 is ANQGSEA. The DNA for the CDR3 is TGCAGCGCCGGGGGAGACTATGGCTACACCTTC. It yields the protein CSAGGDYGYTF.

In this sample, this clone turned up once. This chain links TRBV11-2 with TRBJ2-3, with D perhaps matching TRBD1 (5 bases). Germline V CDR1 and CDR2: SGHAT, FQNNGV. V was cut by 4 bases and J by 3 bases, with 8 bases left in between. This CDR3 contains 13 residues. The CDR3 is CASSSGPTDTQYF. The CDR3 region has the DNA TGTGCCAGCAGCTCAGGGCCTACAGATACGCAGTATTTT.

This clone appeared a single time. The gene calls are TRBV19 and TRBJ2-7; 7 nucleotides align to TRBD1. Germline-derived CDR1 and CDR2 are LNHDA and SQIVND (reference sequence). V gave up 11 bases and J gave up 0 bases; unmatched junction bases: 10. The CDR3 totals 14 residues. The CDR3 DNA sequence: TGTGCCGCTGGGGTGACAGGGACCTCCTACGAGCAGTACTTC. It specifies CAAGVTGTSYEQYF.

This clone was detected only once. The chain is built from TRBV6-5 and TRBJ2-5; tentative D call: TRBD1 (6 bases). CDR3 length equals 13 residues. Trimming cost V 6 bases and J 4 bases, with 12 bases left between them. Germline CDR1 reads MNHEY; CDR2 reads SVGAGI. DNA of the CDR3: TGTGCCAGCAGACGACAGGCCCGAGAGACCCAGTACTTC. Its translation is CASRRQARETQYF.

The V and J genes are TRBV5-6 and TRBJ1-2; no firm D call. This CDR3 is 12 amino acids long. The germline CDR1 and CDR2 sequences are SGHDT and YYEEEE. The V gene lost 0 bases and the J gene lost 8 bases, with 8 bases spanning the gap. DNA for the CDR3: TGTGCCAGCAGCTTGGGCCAGAACGGCTACACCTTC. This translates into CASSLGQNGYTF.

V is TRBV21-1 and J is TRBJ1-4. TRBV21-1 is tagged as a pseudogene. CDR3 length: 15 amino acids. The CDR3 sequence is CAREGYPATNEKLFF. The CDR3, as DNA: TGTGCCAGAGAGGGTTACCCGGCAACTAATGAAAAACTGTTTTTT.

The gene calls are TRBV28 and TRBJ2-5; 10 bases fit TRBD1. CDR1 and CDR2 (germline): MDHEN, SYDVKM. CDR3 size: 14 residues. The J segment lost 4 bases and the V segment lost 4 bases, leaving 3 bases of the junction unmatched. DNA for the CDR3: TGTGCCAGCAGTTCAAGGACAGGGGGAGAGACCCAGTACTTC. Translated: CASSSRTGGETQYF.

The chain uses TRBV3-1 (or the pseudogene TRBV3-2) and TRBJ1-1; D ambiguous. The CDR3 runs 14 residues. Germline V gene lookup returns CDR1 LGHDT and CDR2 YNNKEL (reference sequence). The V end was cut by 1 base, the J end by 1 base, with 7 bases between. The CDR3 spells CASSQVTANTEAFF. The DNA of the CDR3 is TGTGCCAGCAGCCAAGTTACTGCGAACACTGAAGCTTTCTTT.

This clone has just one count. The chain uses TRBV18 and TRBJ2-2; D possibly corresponds to TRBD2 (5 bases). The germline V and J ends were trimmed by 3 bases and 1 base, with 15 bases remaining between them. Germline CDR1 reads KGHSH; CDR2 reads LQKENI. This CDR3 is 17 amino acids long. The CDR3 DNA reads TGTGCCAGCTCACCTGGGAGTCGAGCCCAGAACACCGGGGAGCTGTTTTTT. Translation gives CASSPGSRAQNTGELFF.

A note on this clone: This specimen includes other DNA sequences encoding the same CDR3. This sequence joins TRBV5-1 and TRBJ2-2, with D perhaps TRBD2 (6 bases). The V end was cut by 3 bases, the J end by 3 bases, with 9 bases between. This CDR3 region has 14 residues. CDR1 is SGHRS, CDR2 YFSETQ, per germline. The CDR3 loop is CASSWTGDTGELFF. DNA of the CDR3: TGCGCCAGCAGCTGGACGGGGGACACCGGGGAGCTGTTTTTT.

This chain links TRBV5-1 with TRBJ1-3; no definite D call. Germline CDR1 reads SGHRS; CDR2 reads YFSETQ. The CDR3 is made up of 15 amino acids. The V gene lost 0 bases and the J gene lost 0 bases, with 7 bases spanning the gap. For the CDR3, the DNA is TGCGCCAGCAGCTTGGCTGTCAGCTCTGGAAACACCATATATTTT. The encoded protein is CASSLAVSSGNTIYF.

The chain combines TRBV4-1 with TRBJ2-2; 9 nucleotides agree with TRBD2. The CDR3 consists of 17 residues. Germline V gene sequence: CDR1 MGHRA, CDR2 YSYEKL. The J segment lost 7 bases and the V segment lost 2 bases, leaving 11 bases of the junction unmatched. CDR3 amino acids: CASSQPAGGTRGGELFF. CDR3 in DNA: TGCGCCAGCAGCCAACCGGCGGGGGGGACCCGGGGCGGGGAGCTGTTTTTT.

This sequence joins TRBV5-1 and TRBJ2-3, with 9 bases lining up with TRBD1. The germline gives CDR1 SGHRS, CDR2 YFSETQ. The CDR3 spans 14 residues. V was pared by 4 bases and J by 4 bases, with 4 bases of the junction left unmatched. The CDR3, as DNA: TGCGCCAGCAGCAGGACAGGGGAAGCAGATACGCAGTATTTT. Its translation: CASSRTGEADTQYF.